This T cell receptor (beta chain) came from a study of T cells after yellow fever vaccination. In TCRdb, the 5' RACE reads were re-called with MiXCR into one record per CDR3 protein. Among about 220,000 distinct CDR3 sequences listed, about 3% were seen once. This clonotype was seen ten or more times. Germline V gene data show CDR1 as WNHNN and CDR2 as SYGVQD (reference sequence). The CDR3 has 13 residues. Deletions cut 4 bases from V and 4 bases from J, with 9 bases between. The specimen comprised CD4+ T cells sorted from PBMCs, sampled 10 days after the yellow fever booster vaccination. The chain couples TRBV10-1 to TRBJ2-3; unclear D gene. The receptor was derived from a young man who received the YFV17D yellow fever vaccine. CDR3 in DNA: TGCGCCAGCAGTGTAGGAGCGCCAGATACGCAGTATTTT. Amino acid sequence: CASSVGAPDTQYF.